A selection of T cell receptor beta chains follows, all from one sample in a study of blood T cell repertoires in COVID-19. Profiled with immunoSEQ multiplex PCR; TCRdb holds only in-frame clones, not every one. The sample lists approximately 220,000 clones, roughly 89% occurring once. Source material: PBMCs or T cells enriched from blood (not recorded which). These receptors were collected from a woman aged 40 to 55 with acute COVID-19. Each CDR3 is given with its conserved first and last residue. A D gene is named only where the DNA matches it firmly. Where a row states a size, it is once, few, many or the class of an expanded clone; other rows omit it.

J gene,clone size,V gene,D gene,CDR3 DNA,CDR3 protein
TRBJ1-1,once,TRBV18,TRBD1,TGTGCCAGCTCACGGACAGGGGACGGCACTGAAGCTTTCTTT,CASSRTGDGTEAFF
TRBJ1-5,.,TRBV3-1/TRBV3-2,.,TGTGCCAGCAGCCAAACCACAGGGAGGGTGGATCAGCCCCAGCATTTT,CASSQTTGRVDQPQHF
TRBJ2-1,.,TRBV6-4,TRBD2,TGTGCCAGCAGACCGACTAGCGGGGTTTCCAATGAGCAGTTCTTC,CASRPTSGVSNEQFF
TRBJ1-1,.,TRBV2,.,TGTGCCAGCAGACTGACAGGGAACACTGAAGCTTTCTTT,CASRLTGNTEAFF
TRBJ2-7,.,TRBV27,.,TGTGCCAGCAGTATTACATCACAGGTTTTTCCCTACGAGCAGTACTTC,CASSITSQVFPYEQYF
TRBJ1-1,.,TRBV27,TRBD1,TGTGCCAGCAGTTTATCGTTAGGGGGCTACACTGAAGCTTTCTTT,CASSLSLGGYTEAFF
TRBJ1-1,.,TRBV11-2,.,TGTGCCAGCAGCTTAGATCTCCGGGTAAGCACTGAAGCTTTCTTT,CASSLDLRVSTEAFF
TRBJ1-3,.,TRBV7-9,.,TGTGCCAGCAAGGGGTTCTCTGGAAACACCATATATTTT,CASKGFSGNTIYF
TRBJ1-2,.,TRBV19,.,TGTGCCAGTAGATCCTTAGACTATGGCTACACCTTC,CASRSLDYGYTF
TRBJ1-1,few,TRBV29-1,TRBD1,TGCAGCGTCCGACAGGGGGCTTGGACTGAAGCTTTCTTT,CSVRQGAWTEAFF
TRBJ2-1,.,TRBV30,TRBD2,TGTGCCTGGAGTGTTAGCGGGCCCGAGCAGTTCTTC,CAWSVSGPEQFF
TRBJ2-2,.,TRBV19,TRBD1,TGTGCCAGTACCCACTCGGGGACAGCGAACACCGGGGAGCTGTTTTTT,CASTHSGTANTGELFF
TRBJ1-2,.,TRBV7-9,.,TGTGCCAGCAGCTTAGATGCCGACAGCTATGGCTACACCTTC,CASSLDADSYGYTF
TRBJ1-1,.,TRBV4-1,.,TGCGCCAGCAGCCAAGATTCCTTATACCCAGGGAACACTGAAGCTTTCTTT,CASSQDSLYPGNTEAFF
TRBJ1-5,.,TRBV18,.,TGTGCCAGCTCAGGATCTCGGGATCAGCCCCAGCATTTT,CASSGSRDQPQHF
TRBJ1-6,.,TRBV21-1,.,TGTGCCAGCAGCAAAGCACAGCAGAATTCACCCCTCCACTTT,CASSKAQQNSPLHF
TRBJ2-5,.,TRBV7-6,TRBD2,TGTGCCAGCAGCTCTAGCGGAGAGACCCAGTACTTC,CASSSSGETQYF
TRBJ1-1,.,TRBV4-1,.,TGCGCCAGCAGCCCCCGTGGCAGGCAGAACACTGAAGCTTTCTTT,CASSPRGRQNTEAFF
TRBJ2-2,.,TRBV7-2,TRBD1,TGTGCCAGCAGCATCCAGGGACAGGGCACCGGGGAGCTGTTTTTT,CASSIQGQGTGELFF
TRBJ1-1,.,TRBV9,TRBD1,TGTGCCAGCAGTGGGGGACAGGGAAGTACCCCACAACTTGAAGCTTTCTTT,CASSGGQGSTPQLEAFF
TRBJ2-3,.,TRBV6-5,.,TGTGCCAGCAGTTACTCCTCGCTAGCTACAGATACGCAGTATTTT,CASSYSSLATDTQYF
TRBJ1-2,.,TRBV4-1,.,TGCGCCAGCAGCCAAGATAGCCCCAACTATGGCTACACCTTC,CASSQDSPNYGYTF
TRBJ1-6,.,TRBV5-1,.,TGCGCCAGCAGCTTGGAACAGAATAATTCACCCCTCCACTTT,CASSLEQNNSPLHF
TRBJ1-1,once,TRBV6-5,TRBD1,TGTGCCAGCCTAACAGGGGGCCTGGACACTGAAGCTTTCTTT,CASLTGGLDTEAFF
TRBJ2-1,.,TRBV4-1,TRBD1,TGCGCCAGCAGCCAAGGTCAGGGACAGGGGCAGGATGAGCAGTTCTTC,CASSQGQGQGQDEQFF
TRBJ2-4,.,TRBV29-1,TRBD1,TGCAGCGTTGACCCGGGACAGCGGAACATTCAGTACTTC,CSVDPGQRNIQYF
TRBJ1-1,once,TRBV5-1,.,TGCGCCAGCAGCTTGGTCAATGCAGGGAACACTGAAGCTTTCTTT,CASSLVNAGNTEAFF
TRBJ1-2,.,TRBV5-6,TRBD1,TGTGCCAGCAGCTTGGTGGGGACAGGCTATGGCTACACCTTC,CASSLVGTGYGYTF
TRBJ2-3,.,TRBV7-9,.,TGTGCCAGCAGCCGCAACAGGGTTAGCACAGATACGCAGTATTTT,CASSRNRVSTDTQYF
TRBJ1-5,.,TRBV25-1,.,TGTGCCAGCAGTGAATCCAGTACCAGCAATCAGCCCCAGCATTTT,CASSESSTSNQPQHF
TRBJ2-3,.,TRBV6-2/TRBV6-3,TRBD2,TGTGCCAGCAGTTATCCGGGACTAGCCCCAGATACGCAGTATTTT,CASSYPGLAPDTQYF
TRBJ2-1,.,TRBV27,.,TGTGCCAGCAGTTTACGAACTGACAGAGAGCAGTTCTTC,CASSLRTDREQFF
TRBJ1-2,.,TRBV6-1,TRBD1,TGTGCCAGCAGTGACAGGGGGAACTATGGCTACACCTTC,CASSDRGNYGYTF
TRBJ2-5,.,TRBV10-3,TRBD2,TGTGCCATCAGTGGGGGACTAGCGGGAACTGATCCCGATGCCCAGTACTTC,CAISGGLAGTDPDAQYF
TRBJ2-7,.,TRBV5-1,.,TGCGCCAGCAGCTGGTTCCCAGCGGACAGCCATACAAGCACGGGGTCCTACGAGCAGTACTTC,CASSWFPADSHTSTGSYEQYF
TRBJ1-4,.,TRBV7-8,TRBD1,TGTGCCAGCAGCTTTACCGGGACAGCGATGAGTGAAAAACTGTTTTTT,CASSFTGTAMSEKLFF
TRBJ1-2,.,TRBV12-3/TRBV12-4,.,TGTGCCAGCAGTTCGAGGGCCAAGAGTTTCTTC,CASSSRAKSFF
TRBJ1-5,.,TRBV19,.,TGTGCCAGTAGTACCCACGAACGGGTCAATCAGCCCCAGCATTTT,CASSTHERVNQPQHF
TRBJ1-1,.,TRBV5-8,.,TGTGCCAGCAGCCGTCCCTGGGGGGGAAACACTGAAGCTTTCTTT,CASSRPWGGNTEAFF